Listed below are T cell receptor beta chains from one sample, sequenced in a study of CD8+CD57+ T cells in acquired aplastic anemia. TCRdb reprocessed the reads via MiXCR and lists one record per CDR3 protein. Of 55,000 to 60,000 distinct CDR3 sequences listed, roughly three fifths are singletons. The sample was sorted CD4+, CD8+, or CD8+CD57+ T cells (not recorded which) from PBMCs. These receptors came from a human donor with aplastic anemia. Each CDR3 is given with its conserved first and last residue.

V	J	CDR3
TRBV4-3	TRBJ2-2	CASSQIPGQGGNTGELFF
TRBV27	TRBJ1-6	CASSLGQGSSPLHF
TRBV2	TRBJ1-4	CASSRTGSEKLFF
TRBV11-2	TRBJ1-5	CASSLDNGNQPQHF
TRBV29-1	TRBJ1-4	CSVADSINEKLFF
TRBV20-1	TRBJ1-3	CSARGTAGNTIYF
TRBV7-6	TRBJ2-1	CASTLGVGSYNEQFF
TRBV6-5	TRBJ2-3	CASSFRDRSTDTQYF
TRBV29-1	TRBJ1-1	CSLAWGQTNTEAFF
TRBV5-5	TRBJ1-6	CASSLGQGFSPLHF
TRBV9	TRBJ2-3	CASSAGTSGGNTDTQYF
TRBV4-1	TRBJ1-6	CASSQDGTVNSPLHF
TRBV7-8	TRBJ2-3	CASSPDTGGDTQYF
TRBV18	TRBJ1-4	CASSPTGATNEKLFF
TRBV25-1	TRBJ1-1	CASSEVDRVRTEAFF
TRBV6-4	TRBJ1-2	CASSFNGGSNYGYTF
TRBV9	TRBJ1-2	CASTLGSTNYGYTF
TRBV4-1	TRBJ1-3	CASSQGHSSGNTIYF
TRBV29-1	TRBJ2-1	CSVEEPRDTEQFF
TRBV20-1	TRBJ2-7	CSAWDRALHEQYF
TRBV7-2	TRBJ2-7	CASSLRQGTHYEQYF
TRBV20-1	TRBJ2-1	CSGSSDWNEQFF
TRBV7-9	TRBJ2-7	CASSLVGANEQYF
TRBV10-3	TRBJ1-1	CAISGQSGGNTEAFF
TRBV13	TRBJ2-7	CASSRGQGVYEQYF
TRBV11-1	TRBJ1-2	CASSLPSGIESYGYTF
TRBV6-5	TRBJ1-6	CASSYGESNSPLHF
TRBV15	TRBJ2-1	CATSRDLAGGPGEQFF
TRBV7-6	TRBJ2-3	CASSSGGDTQYF
TRBV9	TRBJ2-3	CASSVGGQSTDTQYF
TRBV12-3/TRBV12-4	TRBJ1-2	CASSSYGYTF
TRBV11-1	TRBJ2-1	CASSPRTSEHNEQFF
TRBV27	TRBJ1-1	CASRGTGMNTEAFF
TRBV27	TRBJ2-1	CASSRRGALGEQFF
TRBV7-3	TRBJ2-2	CASSPTSDTTGELFF
TRBV19	TRBJ2-1	CASLDRNEQFF
TRBV7-7	TRBJ1-4	CASSLGGPATNEKLFF
TRBV14	TRBJ2-7	CASSPLDNYEQYF
TRBV2	TRBJ1-1	CASSEYGTVLNTEAFF
TRBV7-2	TRBJ2-7	CASSSPGLAVYEQYF
TRBV25-1	TRBJ2-7	CASSDPAGDRLSYEQYF
TRBV27	TRBJ1-2	CASSLGGLSRGGYTF
TRBV5-5	TRBJ1-5	CASSPTGDPGQPQHF
TRBV7-6	TRBJ1-2	CASSLEEDYGYTF
TRBV7-6	TRBJ1-1	CASSAPTGRVVNTEAFF
TRBV20-1	TRBJ1-2	CSGHGVNYGYTF